These 30 T cell receptor beta chains came from one sample sequenced in a study of blood T cell repertoires in COVID-19. TCRdb keeps only in-frame clones here, not all; method: immunoSEQ multiplex PCR. The table has around 130,000 clones, 80% to 90% seen once. Sequenced sample: peripheral blood. Receptor source: a man aged 55 to 70 with active or convalescent COVID-19.

The rearrangement uses TRBV3-1 (or the pseudogene TRBV3-2) and TRBJ2-3, with TRBD2 matching over 8 bases. This CDR3 is built from 14 residues. Trimming removed 4 bases from V and 0 bases from J; junction bases left unmatched: 0. Germline-derived CDR1 and CDR2 are LGHDT and YNNKEL (reference sequence). CDR3 sequence reads: CASSRGGSTDTQYF. The CDR3 coding sequence is TGTGCCAGCAGCCGCGGGGGGAGCACAGATACGCAGTATTTT.

DNA for the CDR3: TGCGCCAGCAGCTTGGGGAGTGAGTCCGAGCAGTACTTC. This translates into CASSLGSESEQYF. The V and J genes are TRBV5-1 and TRBJ2-7; D call uncertain. CDR3 size: 13 residues. Germline V gives CDR1 SGHRS, CDR2 YFSETQ. V was shortened by 0 bases and J by 6 bases, with 10 bases between the two germline ends.

This chain connects TRBV4-3 to TRBJ2-7; D unclear. Trimming shortened V by 0 bases and J by 0 bases, and 9 bases separated the two germline ends. CDR3 length equals 15 residues. CDR1 LGHNA and CDR2 YSLEER come from the germline V gene. The CDR3 reads CASSQEKRNSYEQYF. CDR3 nucleotide sequence: TGCGCCAGCAGCCAAGAGAAGAGGAACTCCTACGAGCAGTACTTC.

The chain recombines TRBV27 with TRBJ2-7; 9 bases agree with TRBD2. The V gene end was trimmed by 5 bases and the J gene end by 7 bases; junction bases not matched to a gene: 12. The CDR3 totals 15 residues. Germline CDR1 reads MNHEY; CDR2 reads SMNVEV (reference sequence). CDR3 sequence: CASSPEGLAPWEQYF. CDR3 sequence (DNA): TGTGCCAGCAGTCCAGAGGGACTAGCCCCTTGGGAGCAGTACTTC.

The chain uses TRBV7-2 and TRBJ2-3; D may be TRBD2 (5 bases). Trimming took 5 bases from V and 2 from J, leaving 11 bases between them. This CDR3 has 14 amino acids. Looked up from germline, CDR1 is SGHTA and CDR2 is FQGNSA. CDR3 region: CASSAGISTDTQYF. In nucleotides, the CDR3 is TGTGCCAGCAGCGCGGGCATTTCCACAGATACGCAGTATTTT.

The CDR3 DNA follows: TGTGCCAGCTCACCACCTGCAGGGGGCCAGGGAAACATTCAGTACTTC. This translates into CASSPPAGGQGNIQYF. The V call is TRBV18, the J call TRBJ2-4, with 8 bases matching TRBD1. The V segment lost 0 bases and the J segment 6 bases; nucleotides outside the gene matches: 7. The CDR3 runs to 16 residues. CDR1 and CDR2 from the germline V gene are KGHSH and LQKENI.

The V gene is TRBV12-3 or TRBV12-4, the J gene TRBJ2-2, with D hard to call. V was clipped by 6 bases and J by 3 bases, with 5 bases between them. This CDR3 region has 12 residues. The CDR3: CASSPDTGELFF. CDR3 sequence (DNA): TGTGCCAGCAGCCCTGACACCGGGGAGCTGTTTTTT.

The V gene is TRBV7-2, the J gene TRBJ2-1, with D possibly matching TRBD2 (6 bases). The CDR3 runs 13 residues. V lost 1 base, J lost 8 bases, and 9 bases lay in between. Germline V gene lookup returns CDR1 SGHTA and CDR2 FQGNSA. The CDR3 loop reads CASSLGGVDEQFF. The CDR3 DNA reads TGTGCCAGCAGCTTAGGCGGGGTCGATGAGCAGTTCTTC.

This chain joins TRBV28 and TRBJ1-3; a possible D gene is TRBD1 (6 bases). The length of the CDR3 is 15 residues. With 7 bases removed from V and 2 bases from J, the gap between germline ends came to 15 bases. Germline V lookup: CDR1 MDHEN, CDR2 SYDVKM. The chain's CDR3 is CASTRAGAPGNTIYF. CDR3 DNA sequence: TGTGCCAGCACTAGGGCGGGGGCGCCTGGAAACACCATATATTTT.

In this sample, this clone turned up once. The rearrangement uses TRBV7-2 and TRBJ2-7, with TRBD2 matching 7 bases. CDR3 length equals 15 residues. V lost 4 bases, J lost 0 bases, and 6 bases stayed unmatched. Germline V CDR1 and CDR2: SGHTA, FQGNSA. CDR3 DNA sequence: TGTGCCAGCAGCTCAGTAGCGGGTGGCTCCTACGAGCAGTACTTC. Amino acids: CASSSVAGGSYEQYF.

The chain is built from TRBV9 and TRBJ2-3; 7 bases line up with TRBD1. Germline CDR1 reads SGDLS; CDR2 reads YYNGEE. The V and J ends lost 4 bases and 4 bases, in that order; junction bases with no gene match: 6. The CDR3 runs to 14 residues. CDR3 sequence (DNA): TGTGCCAGCAGCACCCGACAGGGCGCAGATACGCAGTATTTT. Its translation is CASSTRQGADTQYF.

The chain joins TRBV28 to TRBJ2-3, with 10 bases matching TRBD2. The CDR3 length is 14 residues. Germline V gives CDR1 MDHEN, CDR2 SYDVKM. Written as DNA, the CDR3 is TGTGCGGGGAGCGGGAGGGCAGGAGCAGATACGCAGTATTTT. Residues: CAGSGRAGADTQYF.

CDR3 coding DNA: TGTGCCAGCAGCTTAGGTATCCAGCCCCAGCATTTT. This encodes CASSLGIQPQHF. The genes are TRBV7-2 and TRBJ1-5; no clear D. This CDR3 is 12 amino acids long. V was shortened by 1 base and J by 7 bases, with 5 bases between the two germline ends. CDR1 is SGHTA, CDR2 FQGNSA, per germline.

The chain joins TRBV5-1 to TRBJ2-3; no clear D. The germline gives CDR1 SGHRS, CDR2 YFSETQ. CDR3 length: 13 amino acids. Trimming pared 0 bases from V and 4 bases from J, leaving 6 bases between. The CDR3 protein is CASSLDQADTQYF. DNA for the CDR3: TGCGCCAGCAGCTTGGACCAGGCAGATACGCAGTATTTT.

By sample share, this clone is medium-sized. This chain links TRBV27 with TRBJ1-1; D ambiguous. Germline CDR1 and CDR2: MNHEY and SMNVEV (reference sequence). The CDR3 runs 15 residues. V gave up 3 bases and J gave up 8 bases, with 19 bases separating them. CDR3 in DNA: TGTGCCAGCAGTTTGTCGACGGGGAATCGAAGGGAAGCTTTCTTT. It is translated as CASSLSTGNRREAFF.

V and J are TRBV2 and TRBJ2-7; D may be TRBD1 (8 bases). This CDR3 is built from 14 residues. Trimming removed 6 bases at V and 4 bases at J, with 16 bases between. Germline V gene sequence: CDR1 SNHLY, CDR2 FYNNEI. Here the CDR3 reads CASRSGTGQYEQYF. CDR3 coding DNA: TGTGCCAGCAGAAGCGGGACAGGACAATACGAGCAGTACTTC.

On this clone itself: This CDR3 is also generated by other DNA sequences in the sample. This chain links TRBV7-2 with TRBJ2-3; no reliable D call. The CDR3 has 13 amino acids. Germline CDR1 and CDR2: SGHTA and FQGNSA. V was cut by 0 bases and J by 2 bases, with 3 bases left in between. The CDR3 region is CASSLAYTDTQYF. The CDR3 nucleotides are TGTGCCAGCAGCTTAGCCTACACAGATACGCAGTATTTT.

This rearrangement joins TRBV15 to TRBJ2-7, with TRBD2 as a possible D gene (6 bases). V lost 5 bases and J lost 6, with 20 bases in between. The CDR3 runs 15 residues. CDR1 is LNHNV and CDR2 is YYDKDF in the germline V gene (reference sequence). The CDR3 here is CATSFGTSQRSEQYF. DNA of the CDR3: TGTGCCACCAGCTTCGGGACTTCCCAGCGGAGCGAGCAGTACTTC.

The rearrangement joins TRBV18 to TRBJ1-3; tentatively, D is TRBD1 (6 bases). This CDR3 is built from 15 residues. V was pared by 0 bases and J by 3 bases, with 9 bases between. The germline V gene encodes CDR1 KGHSH and CDR2 LQKENI. CDR3 sequence: CASSPPDRLGNTIYF. The CDR3 DNA reads TGTGCCAGCTCACCACCGGACAGACTTGGAAACACCATATATTTT.

V gene TRBV5-1 combines with J gene TRBJ2-5, with 9 bases aligning to TRBD1. Germline CDR1 SGHRS, CDR2 YFSETQ. The length of the CDR3 is 15 residues. V gave up 4 bases and J gave up 2 bases; unmatched junction bases: 6. CDR3 sequence reads: CASSPTGGQQETQYF. The CDR3 DNA sequence: TGCGCCAGCAGCCCGACAGGGGGTCAACAAGAGACCCAGTACTTC.

CDR3 in DNA: TGTGCCAGCAGCCGCGGGACGGCAGATAACTATGGCTACACCTTC. As protein: CASSRGTADNYGYTF. The chain couples TRBV5-4 to TRBJ1-2; TRBD1 is a possible D gene (5 bases). CDR1 SGHNT and CDR2 YYREEE come from the germline V gene (reference sequence). V was shortened by 4 bases and J by 1 base, with 14 bases between the two germline ends. CDR3 size: 15 residues.

The CDR3 region is CASSLVRGLAGGNEQFF. CDR3 sequence (DNA): TGTGCCAGCAGCTTAGTAAGGGGACTAGCGGGCGGGAATGAGCAGTTCTTC. The V call is TRBV7-2, the J call TRBJ2-1, with 12 bases aligning to TRBD2. Trimming removed 1 base from V and 7 bases from J; junction bases left unmatched: 8. CDR1 and CDR2 (germline): SGHTA, FQGNSA. The CDR3 length is 17 residues.

The CDR3 nucleotides read TGTGCCAGCAGTCTAGGGGTCGGACAAGAGACCCAGTACTTC. It codes for CASSLGVGQETQYF. This rearrangement joins TRBV2 to TRBJ2-5; tentatively, D is TRBD1 (5 bases). V shed 5 bases and J shed 2 bases, with 12 bases lying between them. Germline-derived CDR1 and CDR2 are SNHLY and FYNNEI. The CDR3 consists of 14 residues.

The chain joins TRBV27 to TRBJ2-3; no firm D call. Germline V gene data show CDR1 as MNHEY and CDR2 as SMNVEV (reference sequence). Between the trimmed V and J ends, which lost 2 bases and 0 bases, there was a span of 6 bases. This CDR3 region has 14 residues. The chain's CDR3 is CASSLQVSTDTQYF. In nucleotides, the CDR3 is TGTGCCAGCAGTTTACAGGTTAGCACAGATACGCAGTATTTT.

This clone was counted a single time. Written as DNA, the CDR3 is TGCGCCAGCAGCTTGGTACTAGCGGGAGGGATGTACCAAGAGACCCAGTACTTC. It yields the protein CASSLVLAGGMYQETQYF. The chain couples TRBV5-1 to TRBJ2-5; TRBD2 matches at 13 bases. CDR1 is SGHRS, CDR2 YFSETQ, per germline. This CDR3 is 18 amino acids long. Germline trimming cut 0 bases from V and 0 bases from J; bases unmatched to any gene: 5.

This clone showed up just once. The CDR3 is CASSRQGTEAFF. Written as DNA, the CDR3 is TGTGCCAGCAGCCGACAGGGGACCGAAGCTTTCTTT. V gene TRBV12-3 or TRBV12-4 combines with J gene TRBJ1-1; 8 positions match TRBD1. V trimming: 6 bases; J trimming: 8 bases; junction bases outside the gene matches: 5. There are 12 residues in the CDR3.

The chain is built from TRBV7-9 and TRBJ2-7, with TRBD2 identical over 10 bases. The CDR3 sequence is 16 residues long. Germline trimming cut 0 bases from V and 2 bases from J; bases unmatched to any gene: 4. Looked up from germline, CDR1 is SEHNR and CDR2 is FQNEAQ (reference sequence). The CDR3: CASSLARTSGTYEQYF. For the CDR3, the DNA is TGTGCCAGCAGCTTAGCGCGTACTAGCGGGACCTACGAGCAGTACTTC.

This rearrangement joins TRBV7-8 to TRBJ1-4; weak D call: TRBD1 (6 bases). Germline V CDR1 and CDR2: SGHVS, FQNEAQ. Trimming took off 5 bases at V and 3 bases at J, with 10 bases between the two ends. The CDR3 has 14 amino acids. The CDR3 is CASSRDMANEKLFF. CDR3 DNA: TGTGCCAGCAGCCGGGACATGGCTAATGAAAAACTGTTTTTT.

The chain couples TRBV4-2 to TRBJ2-3; no clear D. The V and J ends lost 0 bases and 1 base respectively, with 8 bases between them. Germline CDR1 LGHNA, CDR2 YNFKEQ. The CDR3 is 15 residues long. The CDR3 nucleotides read TGTGCCAGCAGCCAAGAGTTAGCAGGCACAGATACGCAGTATTTT. Translated: CASSQELAGTDTQYF.

This clone has only one observation. The chain recombines TRBV11-2 with TRBJ1-5, with a tentative D call TRBD1 (5 bases). V lost 4 bases, J lost 5 bases, and 15 bases lay in between. CDR1 is SGHAT and CDR2 is FQNNGV in the germline V gene. The CDR3 has 15 residues. CDR3 sequence reads: CASSSYGTGDQPQHF. Here the CDR3 DNA reads TGTGCCAGCAGCTCCTACGGGACGGGGGATCAGCCCCAGCATTTT. The full variable domain, completed using reference TRBV11-2 and TRBJ1-5, is EAGVAQSPRYKIIEKRQSVAFWCNPISGHATLYWYQQILGQGPKLLIQFQNNGVVDDSQLPKDRFSAERLKGVDSTLKIQPAKLEDSAVYLCASSSYGTGDQPQHFGDGTRLSIL.